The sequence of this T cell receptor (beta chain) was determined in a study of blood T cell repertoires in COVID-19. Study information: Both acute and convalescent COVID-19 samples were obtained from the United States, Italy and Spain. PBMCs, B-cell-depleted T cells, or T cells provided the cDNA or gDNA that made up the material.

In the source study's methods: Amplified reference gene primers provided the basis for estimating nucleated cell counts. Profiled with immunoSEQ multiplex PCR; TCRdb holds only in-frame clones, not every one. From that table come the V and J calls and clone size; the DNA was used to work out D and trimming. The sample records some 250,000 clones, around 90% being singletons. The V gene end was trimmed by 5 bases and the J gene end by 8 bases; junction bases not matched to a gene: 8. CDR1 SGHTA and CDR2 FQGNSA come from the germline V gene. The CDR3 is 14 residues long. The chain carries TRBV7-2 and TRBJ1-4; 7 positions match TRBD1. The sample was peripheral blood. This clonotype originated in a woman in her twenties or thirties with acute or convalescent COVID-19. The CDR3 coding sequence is TGTGCCAGCAGCCCGACAGGGAGGCGCGAAAAACTGTTTTTT. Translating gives CASSPTGRREKLFF.